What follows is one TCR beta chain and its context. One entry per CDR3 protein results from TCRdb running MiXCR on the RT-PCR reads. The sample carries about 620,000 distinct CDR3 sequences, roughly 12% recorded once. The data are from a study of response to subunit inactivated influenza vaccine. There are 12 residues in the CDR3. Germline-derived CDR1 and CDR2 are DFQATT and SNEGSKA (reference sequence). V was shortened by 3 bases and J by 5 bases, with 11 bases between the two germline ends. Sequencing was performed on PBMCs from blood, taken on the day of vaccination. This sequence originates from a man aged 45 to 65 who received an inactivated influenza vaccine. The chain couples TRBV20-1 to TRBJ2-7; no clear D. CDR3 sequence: CSASLDPNEQYF. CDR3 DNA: TGCAGTGCTAGCCTCGACCCCAACGAGCAGTACTTC.